Described below is a single T cell receptor beta chain sequence and its context. As yet, its antigen is unknown. The data are from a study of blood T cells in healthy people across ages. Whole-study context: T cells yielded about one barcoded beta molecule per two cells through template switching. General study points: Compared with aged donors, long-lived donors showed fewer expanded clones, suggesting selection.

Sample-barcoded 5' priming and a J-beta primer mix drove a second PCR of 7 to 11 cycles. MiXCR, run by TCRdb on the 5' RACE reads, gives a single entry per CDR3 protein. The sample has approximately 800,000 distinct CDR3 sequences, roughly three fifths seen once. The CDR3 contains 16 residues. Germline V gives CDR1 SGHVS, CDR2 FQNEAQ. Sequencing was carried out using blood. The genes are TRBV7-8 and TRBJ2-5, with 14 bases that match TRBD2. Matching the DNA end better, TRBJ2-7 makes the J call doubtful. The source of this sequence is a man aged 35-49 years in good health. CDR3 protein: CASSPQAGLAGVEQYF. In DNA, the CDR3 is TGTGCCAGCAGCCCCCAAGCGGGACTAGCGGGAGTCGAGCAGTACTTC.